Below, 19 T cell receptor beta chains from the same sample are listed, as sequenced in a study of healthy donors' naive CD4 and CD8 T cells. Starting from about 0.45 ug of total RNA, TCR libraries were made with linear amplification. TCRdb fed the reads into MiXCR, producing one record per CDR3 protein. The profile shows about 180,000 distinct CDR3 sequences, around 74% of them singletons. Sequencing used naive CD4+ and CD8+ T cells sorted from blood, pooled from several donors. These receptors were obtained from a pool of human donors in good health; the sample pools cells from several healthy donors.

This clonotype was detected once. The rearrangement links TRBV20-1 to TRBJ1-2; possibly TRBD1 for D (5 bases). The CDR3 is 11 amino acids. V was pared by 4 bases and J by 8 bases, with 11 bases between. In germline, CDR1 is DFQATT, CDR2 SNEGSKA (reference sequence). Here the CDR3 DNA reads TGCAGTGCTATCCAGGAGGGGGGCTACACCTTC. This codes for CSAIQEGGYTF.

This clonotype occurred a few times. Here the CDR3 DNA reads TGTGCCAGTAGTATCGTAACTAGTAGTGAGCAGTTCTTC. This translates into CASSIVTSSEQFF. J is TRBJ2-1 and V is TRBV19; D is possibly TRBD2 (5 bases). The V gene lost 3 bases and the J gene lost 9 bases, with 12 bases spanning the gap. The CDR3 contains 13 residues. Germline CDR1 is LNHDA and CDR2 is SQIVND (reference sequence).

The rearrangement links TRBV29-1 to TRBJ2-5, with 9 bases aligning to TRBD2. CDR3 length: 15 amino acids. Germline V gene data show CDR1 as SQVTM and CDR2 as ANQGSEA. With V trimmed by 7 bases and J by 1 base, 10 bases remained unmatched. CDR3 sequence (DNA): TGCAGCGGGGGACGACTAGCGGAAGGCCAAGAGACCCAGTACTTC. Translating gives CSGGRLAEGQETQYF.

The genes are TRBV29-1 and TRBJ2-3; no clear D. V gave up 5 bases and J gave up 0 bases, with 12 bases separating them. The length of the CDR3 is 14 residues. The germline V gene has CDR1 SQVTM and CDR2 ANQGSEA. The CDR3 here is CSVSRQTSTDTQYF. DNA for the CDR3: TGCAGCGTTTCGAGACAAACTAGCACAGATACGCAGTATTTT.

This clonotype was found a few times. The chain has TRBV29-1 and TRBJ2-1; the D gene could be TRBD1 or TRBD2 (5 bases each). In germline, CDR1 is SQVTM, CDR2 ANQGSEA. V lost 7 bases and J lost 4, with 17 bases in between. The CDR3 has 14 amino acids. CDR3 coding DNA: TGCAGCGCTTTACGGGAAGGGGCTTACAATGAGCAGTTCTTC. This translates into CSALREGAYNEQFF.

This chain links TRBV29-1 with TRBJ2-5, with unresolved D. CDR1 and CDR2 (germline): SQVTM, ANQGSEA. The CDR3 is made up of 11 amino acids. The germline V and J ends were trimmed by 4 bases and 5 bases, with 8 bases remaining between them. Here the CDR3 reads CSVVHPETQYF. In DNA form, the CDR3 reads TGCAGCGTTGTCCACCCCGAGACCCAGTACTTC.

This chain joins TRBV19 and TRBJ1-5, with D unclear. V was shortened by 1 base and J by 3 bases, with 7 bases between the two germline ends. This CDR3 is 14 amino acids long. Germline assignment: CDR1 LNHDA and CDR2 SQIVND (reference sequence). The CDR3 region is CASSIVGVNQPQHF. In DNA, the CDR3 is TGTGCCAGTAGTATAGTTGGGGTCAATCAGCCCCAGCATTTT. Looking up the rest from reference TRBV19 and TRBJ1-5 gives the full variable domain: DGGITQSPKYLFRKEGQNVTLSCEQNLNHDAMYWYRQDPGQGLRLIYYSQIVNDFQKGDIAEGYSVSREKKESFPLTVTSAQKNPTAFYLCASSIVGVNQPQHFGDGTRLSIL.

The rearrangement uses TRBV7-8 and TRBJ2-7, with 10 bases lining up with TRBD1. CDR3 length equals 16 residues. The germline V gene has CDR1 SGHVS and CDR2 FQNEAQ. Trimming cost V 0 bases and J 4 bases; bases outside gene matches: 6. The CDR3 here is CASSLASRQGAYEQYF. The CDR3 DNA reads TGTGCCAGCAGCTTAGCGAGTAGACAGGGGGCTTACGAGCAGTACTTC.

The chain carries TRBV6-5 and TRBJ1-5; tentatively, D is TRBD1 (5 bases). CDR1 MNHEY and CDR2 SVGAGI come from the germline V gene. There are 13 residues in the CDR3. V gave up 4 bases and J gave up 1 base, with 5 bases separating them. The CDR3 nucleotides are TGTGCCAGCAGTTGGACAAGCAATCAGCCCCAGCATTTT. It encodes CASSWTSNQPQHF.

The CDR3 DNA is TGTGCCAGCCGCCCCGGGACAGAGGATCCAGAGCAGTACTTC. This encodes CASRPGTEDPEQYF. The chain couples TRBV27 to TRBJ2-7; 7 bases map to TRBD1. The CDR3 contains 14 residues. V lost 8 bases, J lost 7 bases, and 14 bases stayed unmatched. Germline assignment: CDR1 MNHEY and CDR2 SMNVEV (reference sequence).

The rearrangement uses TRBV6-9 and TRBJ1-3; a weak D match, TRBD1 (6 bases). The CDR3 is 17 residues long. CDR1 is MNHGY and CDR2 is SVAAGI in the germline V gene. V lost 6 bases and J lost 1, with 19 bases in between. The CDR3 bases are TGTGCCAGCAGCACCTCCAGGGGTTTCGGTTCTGGAAACACCATATATTTT. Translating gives CASSTSRGFGSGNTIYF.

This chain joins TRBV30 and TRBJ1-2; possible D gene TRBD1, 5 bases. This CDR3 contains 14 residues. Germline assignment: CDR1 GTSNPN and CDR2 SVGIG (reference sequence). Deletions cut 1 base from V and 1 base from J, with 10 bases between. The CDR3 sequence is CAWSGGRINYGYTF. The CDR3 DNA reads TGTGCCTGGAGTGGGGGCAGGATTAACTATGGCTACACCTTC.

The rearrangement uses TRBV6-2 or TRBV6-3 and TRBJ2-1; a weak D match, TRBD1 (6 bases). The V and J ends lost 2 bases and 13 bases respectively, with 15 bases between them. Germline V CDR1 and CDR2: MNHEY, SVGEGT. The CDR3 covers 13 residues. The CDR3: CASSYQGKGTQFF. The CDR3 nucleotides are TGTGCCAGCAGTTACCAGGGGAAGGGAACCCAGTTCTTC.

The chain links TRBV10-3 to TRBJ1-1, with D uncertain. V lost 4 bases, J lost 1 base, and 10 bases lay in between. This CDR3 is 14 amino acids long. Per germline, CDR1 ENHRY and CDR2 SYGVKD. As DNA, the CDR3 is TGTGCCATCAGTGTTCGGCACGCGAACACTGAAGCTTTCTTT. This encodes CAISVRHANTEAFF.

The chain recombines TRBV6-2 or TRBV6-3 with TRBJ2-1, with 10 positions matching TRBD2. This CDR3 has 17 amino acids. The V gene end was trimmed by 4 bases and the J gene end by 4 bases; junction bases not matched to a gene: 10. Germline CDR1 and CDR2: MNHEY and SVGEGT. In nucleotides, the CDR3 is TGTGCCAGCAGTTGGGACCCGGAGCGGGAGGGGTACAATGAGCAGTTCTTC. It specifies CASSWDPEREGYNEQFF.

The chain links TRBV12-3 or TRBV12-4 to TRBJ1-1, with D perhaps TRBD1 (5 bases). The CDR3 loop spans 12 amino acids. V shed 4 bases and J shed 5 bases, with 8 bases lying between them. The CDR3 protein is CASSSPGTEAFF. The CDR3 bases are TGTGCCAGCAGTTCCCCAGGGACTGAAGCTTTCTTT.

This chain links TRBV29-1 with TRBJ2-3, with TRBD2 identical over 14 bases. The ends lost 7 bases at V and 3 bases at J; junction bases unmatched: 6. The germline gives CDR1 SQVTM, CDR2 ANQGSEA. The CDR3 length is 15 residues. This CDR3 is CSAAGLAGVTDTQYF. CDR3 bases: TGCAGCGCAGCGGGACTAGCGGGAGTAACAGATACGCAGTATTTT.

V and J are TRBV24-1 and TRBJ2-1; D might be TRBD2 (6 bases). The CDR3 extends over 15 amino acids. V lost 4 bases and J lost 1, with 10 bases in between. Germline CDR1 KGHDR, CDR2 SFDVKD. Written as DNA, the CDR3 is TGTGCCACCAGTGAGGGCCTAGCGTCCTACAATGAGCAGTTCTTC. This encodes CATSEGLASYNEQFF.

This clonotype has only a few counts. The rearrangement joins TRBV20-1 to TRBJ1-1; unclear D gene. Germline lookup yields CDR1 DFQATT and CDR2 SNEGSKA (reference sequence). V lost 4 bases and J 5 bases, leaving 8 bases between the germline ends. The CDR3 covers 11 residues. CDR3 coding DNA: TGCAGTGCTACGCTGGGAACTGAAGCTTTCTTT. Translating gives CSATLGTEAFF.